The 15 T cell receptor beta chains below were found in one sample sequenced in a study of shared clonotypes between healthy human individuals. Cells designated naive CD8 were CD45RO-negative and were positively selected for CCR7, with terminally differentiated effector memory CD45RA+ cells excluded. TCRdb's copy holds only in-frame clones and misses some; the assay was immunoSEQ multiplex PCR. The profile shows some 2 million clones, around 96% of them singletons. Sequencing used naive CD8+ T cells sorted from blood. Receptors were obtained from a young man in good health.

The chain couples TRBV7-2 to TRBJ2-3, with D maybe TRBD1 (5 bases). The CDR3 has 15 amino acids. Germline V gene sequence: CDR1 SGHTA, CDR2 FQGNSA. V shed 5 bases and J shed 2 bases, with 14 bases lying between them. This CDR3 reads CASSLGHSLTDTQYF. Here the CDR3 DNA reads TGTGCCAGCAGCCTAGGACACTCCCTCACAGATACGCAGTATTTT. The whole variable domain, remainder taken from reference TRBV7-2 and TRBJ2-3, is GAGVSQSPSNKVTEKGKDVELRCDPISGHTALYWYRQSLGQGLEFLIYFQGNSAPDKSGLPSDRFSAERTGGSVSTLTIQRTQQEDSAVYLCASSLGHSLTDTQYFGPGTRLTVL.

The genes are TRBV28 and TRBJ2-3; 8 positions agree with TRBD1. The germline V gene has CDR1 MDHEN and CDR2 SYDVKM. The trim removed 6 bases at V and 2 bases at J, leaving 10 bases unmatched. The CDR3 is 16 residues long. The CDR3: CASSHGQGFFTDTQYF. The CDR3 DNA reads TGTGCCAGCAGCCACGGACAGGGCTTCTTCACAGATACGCAGTATTTT.

The V and J genes are TRBV6-5 and TRBJ1-6; D unresolved. The CDR3 is 15 residues long. Germline CDR1 MNHEY, CDR2 SVGAGI. The V gene lost 1 base and the J gene lost 7 bases, with 11 bases spanning the gap. This chain's CDR3 is CASSYYEGANSPLHF. For the CDR3, the DNA is TGTGCCAGCAGTTACTATGAGGGAGCAAATTCACCCCTCCACTTT.

In its sample, this clone was seen once. V and J are TRBV9 and TRBJ2-3; no clear D gene. V lost 6 bases and J 1 base, leaving 9 bases between the germline ends. This CDR3 region has 13 residues. Germline lookup yields CDR1 SGDLS and CDR2 YYNGEE. This CDR3 is CASTPFGTDTQYF. The DNA for the CDR3 is TGTGCCAGCACCCCGTTCGGCACAGATACGCAGTATTTT.

This sequence joins TRBV5-6 and TRBJ2-5; D remains unclear. The germline gives CDR1 SGHDT, CDR2 YYEEEE. V dropped 1 base and J dropped 0 bases, with 4 bases sitting between them. CDR3 length: 13 amino acids. Here the CDR3 DNA reads TGTGCCAGCAGCTTGCCAGACCAAGAGACCCAGTACTTC. Its translation: CASSLPDQETQYF.

The rearrangement links TRBV7-2 to TRBJ1-2; D might be TRBD1 (5 bases). Germline V gene lookup returns CDR1 SGHTA and CDR2 FQGNSA. Trimming pared 0 bases from V and 8 bases from J, leaving 7 bases between. This CDR3 contains 12 residues. CDR3 nucleotides: TGTGCCAGCAGCTTAGCCGGGGACGGCTACACCTTC. It is translated as CASSLAGDGYTF.

The sample holds one count of this clone. The DNA of the CDR3 is TGTGCCAGCAGCCCGGGACAGAACATATTCTACGAGCAGTACTTC. Translating it yields CASSPGQNIFYEQYF. The chain recombines TRBV11-2 with TRBJ2-7; 7 bases are a match to TRBD1. CDR1 and CDR2 (germline): SGHAT, FQNNGV. The V and J ends lost 5 bases and 3 bases, in that order; junction bases with no gene match: 10. This CDR3 is built from 15 residues.

The V call is TRBV7-9, the J call TRBJ2-2; maybe TRBD2 (6 bases). Germline V lookup: CDR1 SEHNR, CDR2 FQNEAQ (reference sequence). The CDR3 covers 15 residues. Trimming left V 4 bases short and J 3 bases short, with 12 bases between. Here the CDR3 reads CASSSAGGDTGELFF. The CDR3 nucleotides are TGTGCCAGCAGCTCCGCCGGGGGTGACACCGGGGAGCTGTTTTTT.

The gene calls are TRBV7-2 and TRBJ1-6; D uncertain. The germline V gene encodes CDR1 SGHTA and CDR2 FQGNSA. V was pared by 7 bases and J by 7 bases, with 11 bases between. This CDR3 comprises 13 residues. CDR3 in DNA: TGTGCCAGCACCGATTTTTTCAATTCACCCCTCCACTTT. Translated, it gives CASTDFFNSPLHF.

The V and J genes are TRBV4-3 and TRBJ2-1; no reliable D call. The germline V gene encodes CDR1 LGHNA and CDR2 YSLEER. The CDR3 extends over 14 amino acids. The V and J ends lost 0 bases and 6 bases respectively, with 9 bases between them. CDR3 nucleotide sequence: TGCGCCAGCAGCCAAGATCACGCCTTCAATGAGCAGTTCTTC. Translation: CASSQDHAFNEQFF.

J is TRBJ1-4 and V is TRBV2; weak D call: TRBD1 (6 bases). Germline V gene sequence: CDR1 SNHLY, CDR2 FYNNEI. V was trimmed by 3 bases and J by 8 bases, leaving 13 bases between them. The CDR3 is 14 residues long. CDR3 sequence reads: CASSDPRGEEKLFF. The CDR3 bases are TGTGCCAGCAGTGATCCCAGGGGAGAGGAAAAACTGTTTTTT.

The J gene is TRBJ1-1, the V gene TRBV21-1. TRBV21-1 counts as a pseudogene. This CDR3 spans 15 amino acids. CDR3 bases: TGTGCCAGCACCAACCCAGGCCCGGGGGACACTGAAGCTTTCTTT. Translation: CASTNPGPGDTEAFF.

The genes are TRBV27 and TRBJ1-6; the D gene is possibly TRBD1 (5 bases). In germline, CDR1 is MNHEY, CDR2 SMNVEV (reference sequence). V lost 6 bases and J lost 0, with 9 bases in between. The CDR3 totals 15 residues. This chain's CDR3 is CASRGGYSYNSPLHF. The CDR3 region has the DNA TGTGCCAGCAGGGGGGGGTACTCCTATAATTCACCCCTCCACTTT.

In regard to this clone: Other DNA sequences in the same sample also yield this CDR3. The chain joins TRBV5-6 to TRBJ2-5; D gene ambiguous. Looked up from germline, CDR1 is SGHDT and CDR2 is YYEEEE. The CDR3 runs to 13 residues. Deletions cut 1 base from V and 1 base from J, with 5 bases between. This CDR3 is CASSLIGQETQYF. The CDR3 region has the DNA TGTGCCAGCAGCTTGATCGGCCAAGAGACCCAGTACTTC.

The chain employs TRBV11-2 and TRBJ2-7; possibly TRBD2 for D (5 bases). There are 15 residues in the CDR3. The germline V and J ends were trimmed by 5 bases and 3 bases, with 17 bases remaining between them. Germline-derived CDR1 and CDR2 are SGHAT and FQNNGV. The CDR3 nucleotides are TGTGCCAGCAGCCCTCCGGGAAGGGCCCTCTACGAGCAGTACTTC. It yields the protein CASSPPGRALYEQYF.